Listed below are T cell receptor beta chains from one sample, sequenced in a study of cytomegalovirus exposure and HLA in healthy donors. Sequencing was performed with immunoSEQ multiplex PCR; in TCRdb, only in-frame clones are kept and a portion is missing. The repertoire holds about 140,000 clones, with roughly two thirds as singletons. The sample taken for sequencing was PBMCs. The source is a human donor in good health. The conserved cysteine and the conserved F or W are not part of the CDR3 here. The D gene is left open where the match is weak.

v_call d_call cdr3_aa
TRBV6-1 NA ASSEGAGVGGYT
TRBV18 NA ASSQTATAEAF
TRBV11-3 TRBD2 ASSLDPLGGRDEQF
TRBV7-2 TRBD2 ASSLAGGASETQY
TRBV28 NA ASSYSDRRRRAEAF
TRBV28 TRBD2 ASRTVGLAGENEQF
TRBV5-1 TRBD2 ASSLGRTSGRPYQETQY
TRBV10-1 NA ASTYSYEQY
TRBV19 NA ASSPYGNTIY
TRBV14 NA ASSQDRFSTDTQY